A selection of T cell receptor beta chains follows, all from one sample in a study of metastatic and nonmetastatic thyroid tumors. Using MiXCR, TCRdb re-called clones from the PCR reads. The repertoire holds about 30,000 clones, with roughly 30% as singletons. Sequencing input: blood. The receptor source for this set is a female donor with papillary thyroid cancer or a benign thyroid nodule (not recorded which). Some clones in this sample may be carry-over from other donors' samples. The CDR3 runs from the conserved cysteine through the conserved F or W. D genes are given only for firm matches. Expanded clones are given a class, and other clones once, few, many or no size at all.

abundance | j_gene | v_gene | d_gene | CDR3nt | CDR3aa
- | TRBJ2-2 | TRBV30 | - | TGTGCCTGGAGTTTAGGGACCGGGGAGCTGTTTTTT | CAWSLGTGELFF
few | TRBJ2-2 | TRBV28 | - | TGTGCCAGCAGTTTAGAGAGACAGGCGGTTAACGGGGAGCTGTTTTTT | CASSLERQAVNGELFF
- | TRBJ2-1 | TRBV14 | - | TGTGCCAGCAGCCAAGATGTGTGGGCGCGTGAGCAGTTCTTC | CASSQDVWAREQFF
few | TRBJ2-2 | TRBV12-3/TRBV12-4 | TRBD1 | TGTGCCAGCGGGGGTAGGGCCAGGGGGCCCACCGGGGAGCTGTTTTTT | CASGGRARGPTGELFF
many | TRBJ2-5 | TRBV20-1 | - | TGCAGTGCTCCCTTTCTAGGGCAAGAGACCCAGTACTTC | CSAPFLGQETQYF
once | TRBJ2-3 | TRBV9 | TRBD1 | TGTGCCAGCAGCCGTAGGACAGGGGGCGCGACAGATACGCAGTATTTT | CASSRRTGGATDTQYF
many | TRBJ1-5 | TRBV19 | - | TGTGCCAGTAGTATTCTTGAAGGATATAGCAATCAGCCCCAGCATTTT | CASSILEGYSNQPQHF
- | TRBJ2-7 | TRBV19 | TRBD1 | TGTGCCAGTAGTTACGAAGGACAGGGGGGTTCCTACGAGCAGTACTTC | CASSYEGQGGSYEQYF
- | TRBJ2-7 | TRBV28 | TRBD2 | TGTGCCAGCAGTTTATCCCTTGGACTAGCGGGGGGGTCTGATTTGGACGAGCAGTACTTC | CASSLSLGLAGGSDLDEQYF
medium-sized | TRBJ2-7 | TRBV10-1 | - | TGCGCCAGCAGTGAGTCCGGTTACGAGCAGTACTTC | CASSESGYEQYF
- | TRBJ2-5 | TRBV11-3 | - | TGTGCCAGCAGCCACCGGTCCTCGGGGTTGTACCAAGAGACCCAGTACTTC | CASSHRSSGLYQETQYF
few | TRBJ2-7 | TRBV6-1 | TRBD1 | TGTGCCAGCAGAGGGACAGGGTCCTACGAGCAGTACTTC | CASRGTGSYEQYF
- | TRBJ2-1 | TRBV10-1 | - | TGCGCCAGCAGGTCCGGTGGCGGTGATGAGCAGTTCTTC | CASRSGGGDEQFF
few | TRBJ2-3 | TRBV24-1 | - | TGTGCCACCAGTGATCCTGGCAGGGAGCTCACAGATACGCAGTATTTT | CATSDPGRELTDTQYF
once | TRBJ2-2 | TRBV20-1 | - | TGCAGTGCTAGAGAATGGGGCACCGGGGAGCTGTTTTTT | CSAREWGTGELFF
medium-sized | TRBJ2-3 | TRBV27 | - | TGTGCCAGCAGTTTAGGAAGATACACAGATACGCAGTATTTT | CASSLGRYTDTQYF
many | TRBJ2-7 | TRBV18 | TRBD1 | TGTGCCAGCTCACCGGGACAGGGAGGTCCCTACGAGCAGTACTTC | CASSPGQGGPYEQYF
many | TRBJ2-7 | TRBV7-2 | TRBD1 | TGTGCCAGCAGCTCATACACAGGGGTCGAGCAGTACTTC | CASSSYTGVEQYF
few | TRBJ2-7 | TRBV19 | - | TGTGCCAGTTTTGGTGGTGGCGAGCAGTACTTC | CASFGGGEQYF
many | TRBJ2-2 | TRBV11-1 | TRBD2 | TGTGCCAGCAGATTAGGGACTAGCCGTACGTCCGGGGAGCTGTTTTTT | CASRLGTSRTSGELFF
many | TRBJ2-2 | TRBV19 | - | TGTGCCAGTAGGGAGACACAGAACACCGGGGAGCTGTTTTTT | CASRETQNTGELFF
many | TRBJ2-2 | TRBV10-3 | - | TGTGCCATCAGTGAGAGACAGGATAACACCGGGGAGCTGTTTTTT | CAISERQDNTGELFF
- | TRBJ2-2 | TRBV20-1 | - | TGCAGTGCTAGAGAAGGGGGAGGGAACACCGGGGAGCTGTTTTTT | CSAREGGGNTGELFF
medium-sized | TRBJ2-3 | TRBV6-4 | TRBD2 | TGTGCCAGCAGTTCGCGGGGGACGAGCACAGATACGCAGTATTTT | CASSSRGTSTDTQYF
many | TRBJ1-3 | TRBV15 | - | TGTGCCACCAGCAGAGATACGGGTGGAAACACCATATATTTT | CATSRDTGGNTIYF
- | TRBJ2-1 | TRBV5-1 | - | TGCGCCAGCACCCTGGACAAATTCAATGAGCAGTTCTTC | CASTLDKFNEQFF
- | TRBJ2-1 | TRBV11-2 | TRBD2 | TGTGCCAGCAGCTCCCGACTAGCGGGAGGCGATGAGCAGTTCTTC | CASSSRLAGGDEQFF
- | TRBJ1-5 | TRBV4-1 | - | TGCGCCAGCAGCCAAGAAGATTCAGGACAGCCCCAGCATTTT | CASSQEDSGQPQHF
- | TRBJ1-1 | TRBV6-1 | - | TGTGCCAGCAGTCAATCGGGACGAGTGAACACTGAAGCTTTCTTT | CASSQSGRVNTEAFF
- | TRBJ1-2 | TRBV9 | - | TGTGCCAGCAGCGCTAGTCGGACGGAGCTCACTGACTATGGCTACACCTTC | CASSASRTELTDYGYTF
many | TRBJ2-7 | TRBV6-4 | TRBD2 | TGTGCCAGCAGTGACTCTATCGGGGGAACTAGCGGGAGTCCCTACGAGCAGTACTTC | CASSDSIGGTSGSPYEQYF
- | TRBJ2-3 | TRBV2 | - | TGTGCCAGCGAGACAGGTGGGCGCACAGATACGCAGTATTTT | CASETGGRTDTQYF